This T cell receptor (beta chain) was captured in a study of T cell clones after liver transplantation (dated by TCRdb to between 2019 and 2020). Background on the whole study: The samples were obtained from ITN030ST, a randomized trial that attempted immunosuppression withdrawal within 2 years after liver transplantation. Blood samples were collected pre-transplant, then pre-randomization ahead of withdrawal, and finally post-randomization once withdrawal had either been completed or failed. The subjects received no induction therapy and were kept on standard immunosuppression until randomization at 12-24 months post-transplant. Three of the eight recipients were HCV-positive; the others were transplanted for non-autoimmune, non-viral indications. The studied cohort comprised 8 liver transplant recipients, 3 classified as tolerant and 5 as non-tolerant. Donor-reactive T cell clones were identified by TCRbeta sequencing following a pre-transplant mixed lymphocyte reaction and were subsequently tracked in post-transplant blood. Third party-reactive TCRbeta sequences from pre-transplant MLRs were also identified as an antigen-independent comparator for donor-reactive sequences. Tolerance meant complete immunosuppression withdrawal for at least one year without liver enzymes rising beyond twice the upper limit of normal.

Unstimulated PBMCs, after thawing, were stained for CD3, CD4 and CD8 and then FACS-sorted into CD3+CD4+ and CD3+CD8+ populations. All 8 studied subjects were randomized to withdrawal of immunosuppression. The Qiagen DNeasy Blood and Tissue Kit was used for genomic DNA isolation. Frozen genomic DNA underwent high-throughput TCRbeta CDR3 sequencing by immunoSEQ, including PCR amplification, mapping, bias correction and internal controls. As for the authors' bioinformatics: Productive rearrangements were retained, and unique TCRbeta sequences were defined by the CDR3 nucleotide sequence together with the V and J gene. A sequence counted as donor-reactive only if the sequence showed at least 5-fold expansion in CFSE-low cells compared with unstimulated pre-transplant cells and had a frequency of at least 0.01%. Per-subject minimum frequency thresholds, based on the lowest-template unstimulated sample, ensured at least 90% detection power. Repertoire turnover was measured by Jensen-Shannon divergence between the top 1000 TCRbeta sequences post- and pre-transplant. Two-sided Fisher's exact tests were used to test for changes in how often donor-reactive sequences were detected. The immuneACCESS repertoire file appears here via TCRdb, limited to in-frame rearrangements. These files lack a portion of the clones; in checked studies, under half of the deficit traces to unresolved V genes, and the cause of the others is not known. V, J and clone size are those of that table, while D and trimming were read from the DNA. This sample holds approximately 100,000 clones; around 80% were observed only once. The ten largest make up less than 3% of the sample.

A distance of 3 bases separates the germline ends of V and J, which lose 1 base and 9 bases respectively. Spanning cysteine to phenylalanine, the CDR3 consists of 10 amino acids. Kept here is only the CDR3 DNA, which spans 30 bases and is read in frame from base 1. Per the germline V gene (reference sequence), GTSNPN is the CDR1 and SVGIG is the CDR2. As to this clone: Its antigen is still unknown. No per-base quality is available; no much larger clone lies one base away.

Summary of the overall study and its limitations: In two subjects, low numbers of available donor cells limited the measurable donor-reactive repertoire. Without allograft tissue specimens, donor-reactive T cells may have migrated into the graft rather than being deleted. The decline in donor-reactive sequences exceeded the decline in third party-reactive sequences, suggesting partial antigen-specific deletion that was unrelated to withdrawal success. The conclusions were considered preliminary, being limited by small, heterogeneous patient numbers and non-standardized post-transplant time points. When repertoire turnover was accounted for, significantly reduced detection of donor-reactive sequences was found in 7 of 8 subjects for CD4 and in 8 of 8 subjects for CD8. A significant post-transplant decrease in circulating donor-reactive CD4 TCRbeta sequences was observed in most of the 8 subjects, irrespective of tolerance or HCV status.

The chain is assembled from TRBV30 and TRBJ2-2; no D segment can be confidently identified. The sequencing used CD4+ T cells from blood, collected approximately 43 months after liver transplant. This clonotype was obtained from a human patient who received a liver transplant. Because of the transplant, the T cells may be the graft donor's rather than the patient's own. CDR3 region: CAWSDRELFF. In nucleotide form, the sequence is TGTGCCTGGAGTGATAGGGAGCTGTTTTTT.